Following are 15 T cell receptor beta chains from one sample sequenced in a study of beta chain features in type 1 diabetes. As every portion of the isolated RNA was reverse transcribed, the sequencing read expressed TCRB transcripts. The data were produced by immunoSEQ multiplex PCR, yet TCRdb's version contains in-frame clones alone and is incomplete. The repertoire includes roughly 150,000 clones, approximately 8.4% of them detected once, and 0.5% sits in the top ten. These TCRs' antigens remain unknown. Study-wide findings and caveats: Shorter TCRB CDR3s, moderately but significantly so, were found in Type 1 diabetes patients in all four CD4+ subsets.

Source material: central memory CD4+ T cells from blood. These receptors all stem from a man younger than 35 with type 1 diabetes.

This clone turned up a few times. CDR3 nucleotide sequence: TGTGCCAGCAGTTCGGCACAGGGAAGCAATCAGCCCCAGCATTTT. Translated: CASSSAQGSNQPQHF. V is TRBV6-5 and J is TRBJ1-5; D perhaps matches TRBD1 (6 bases). V was pared by 4 bases and J by 1 base, with 11 bases between. This CDR3 comprises 15 residues. In germline, CDR1 is MNHEY, CDR2 SVGAGI.

In its sample, this clone was seen a few times. The V and J genes are TRBV18 and TRBJ1-1, with TRBD1 identical over 9 bases. Germline-derived CDR1 and CDR2 are KGHSH and LQKENI. This CDR3 comprises 16 residues. V shed 6 bases, J shed 3 bases, and the junction held 11 bases outside the gene matches. The CDR3 here is CASSSVTGGAYTEAFF. CDR3 nucleotide sequence: TGTGCCAGCTCTTCCGTTACAGGGGGCGCGTACACTGAAGCTTTCTTT.

This clone was picked up many times. V and J are TRBV9 and TRBJ2-5; 10 nucleotides agree with TRBD1. V was pared by 4 bases and J by 4 bases, with 10 bases of the junction left unmatched. Germline-derived CDR1 and CDR2 are SGDLS and YYNGEE. The CDR3 totals 16 residues. The CDR3 protein is CASSSPGQGLAETQYF. The CDR3 DNA follows: TGTGCCAGCAGCTCACCGGGACAGGGGTTAGCAGAGACCCAGTACTTC.

There are a few counts of this clone. The rearrangement uses TRBV10-3 and TRBJ1-6; the D is unclear. The CDR3 extends over 13 amino acids. The V gene's germline CDR1 is ENHRY and CDR2 SYGVKD. The V gene lost 6 bases and the J gene lost 9 bases, with 12 bases spanning the gap. The CDR3 sequence is CAIRAGKSSPLHF. The CDR3 bases are TGTGCCATCAGAGCGGGGAAGAGTTCACCCCTCCACTTT.

There are a few counts of this clone. CDR3 in amino acids: CASSLAAHSNQPQHF. CDR3 sequence (DNA): TGTGCCAGCAGTTTAGCGGCCCATAGCAATCAGCCCCAGCATTTT. The chain uses TRBV27 and TRBJ1-5; the D is unclear. The CDR3 is 15 amino acids. V gave up 2 bases and J gave up 0 bases, with 8 bases separating them. CDR1 MNHEY and CDR2 SMNVEV come from the germline V gene (reference sequence).

V and J are TRBV7-6 and TRBJ2-1, with 11 positions matching TRBD2. Unmatched junction bases numbered 3, after V lost 1 base and J lost 10 bases. CDR3 length equals 14 residues. CDR1 is SGHVS, CDR2 FNYEAQ, per germline. The CDR3 loop reads CASSLGLAGGEQFF. The CDR3 DNA is TGTGCCAGCAGCTTAGGTTTAGCGGGGGGGGAGCAGTTCTTC.

This clone was seen only a few times. V is TRBV30 and J is TRBJ1-2; a weak D match, TRBD1 (5 bases). V lost 8 bases to trimming and J lost 0 bases, with 7 bases between them. The CDR3 is 11 amino acids. Germline values: CDR1 GTSNPN, CDR2 SVGIG (reference sequence). CDR3 sequence (DNA): TGTGCCGAAGGGGCTAACTATGGCTACACCTTC. It codes for CAEGANYGYTF.

The chain combines TRBV2 with TRBJ2-1; weak D call: TRBD2 (5 bases). Trimming stripped 4 bases from V and 5 bases from J, with 18 bases between. The length of the CDR3 is 16 residues. Per the germline V gene, CDR1 is SNHLY and CDR2 is FYNNEI. CDR3 in DNA: TGTGCCAGCAGTGTCCCGTGGGGAGCCGGGGACAATGAGCAGTTCTTC. It yields the protein CASSVPWGAGDNEQFF.

This clone was seen only a few times. This sequence joins TRBV15 and TRBJ2-1; TRBD2 aligns across 14 bases. Germline V gene data show CDR1 as LNHNV and CDR2 as YYDKDF (reference sequence). The V segment lost 5 bases and the J segment 7 bases; nucleotides outside the gene matches: 4. The CDR3 has 15 amino acids. In DNA, the CDR3 is TGTGCCACCAGCGGGGGGACTAGCGGGAGAAATGAGCAGTTCTTC. This translates into CATSGGTSGRNEQFF. Using reference TRBV15 and TRBJ2-1 for the parts outside the CDR3, the full variable domain is DAMVIQNPRYQVTQFGKPVTLSCSQTLNHNVMYWYQQKSSQAPKLLFHYYDKDFNNEADTPDNFQSRRPNTSFCFLDIRSPGLGDTAMYLCATSGGTSGRNEQFFGPGTRLTVL.

This clone showed up just a few times. J is TRBJ1-2 and V is TRBV6-5, with no clear D. This CDR3 contains 16 residues. CDR1 and CDR2 from the germline V gene are MNHEY and SVGAGI. Trimming took 3 bases from V and 1 from J, leaving 15 bases between them. In DNA, the CDR3 is TGTGCCAGCAGTTATTCCGACACACCGTATAACTATGGCTACACCTTC. Amino acids: CASSYSDTPYNYGYTF.

This clone was seen more than once but under ten times. The chain carries TRBV30 and TRBJ1-2; tentatively, D is TRBD1 (6 bases). This CDR3 is built from 17 residues. Germline V gene data show CDR1 as GTSNPN and CDR2 as SVGIG (reference sequence). The ends were cut back, 5 bases at V and 1 base at J, with 23 bases in the middle. The DNA of the CDR3 is TGTGCCTGGGCAAATTCCCCTGGGACACCCGTTAACTATGGCTACACCTTC. This sequence encodes CAWANSPGTPVNYGYTF. The variable domain in full, completed from reference TRBV30 and TRBJ1-2, reads SQTIHQWPATLVQPVGSPLSLECTVEGTSNPNLYWYRQAAGRGLQLLFYSVGIGQISSEVPQNLSASRPQDRQFILSSKKLLLSDSGFYLCAWANSPGTPVNYGYTFGSGTRLTVV.

The CDR3 here is CASSWQSDQPQHF. The CDR3, as DNA: TGTGCCAGCAGTTGGCAATCCGATCAGCCCCAGCATTTT. This rearrangement joins TRBV28 to TRBJ1-5; D is undetermined. The CDR3 has 13 amino acids. CDR1 and CDR2 (germline): MDHEN, SYDVKM. Trimming took off 4 bases at V and 5 bases at J, with 9 bases between the two ends.

This clone appeared a few times. V is TRBV27 and J is TRBJ1-2, with D maybe TRBD1 (5 bases). Per the germline V gene, CDR1 is MNHEY and CDR2 is SMNVEV (reference sequence). The CDR3 totals 15 residues. Trimming took off 0 bases at V and 3 bases at J, with 11 bases between the two ends. The CDR3 loop is CASSLSYRTYYGYTF. CDR3 DNA: TGTGCCAGCAGTTTATCTTATCGGACATACTATGGCTACACCTTC.

This clone has more than one count but fewer than ten. The chain combines TRBV18 with TRBJ2-7; 11 positions match TRBD1. Germline-derived CDR1 and CDR2 are KGHSH and LQKENI. J gave up 5 bases and V 2 bases, and 2 bases lay outside the gene matches. The CDR3 is 14 amino acids. Here the CDR3 reads CASSPGTGGDEQYF. The CDR3 coding sequence is TGTGCCAGCTCACCAGGGACAGGGGGGGACGAGCAGTACTTC.

In its sample, this clone was seen a few times. The V and J genes are TRBV6-1 and TRBJ2-1; TRBD2 matches at 7 bases. The germline V gene has CDR1 MNHNS and CDR2 SASEGT. The CDR3 spans 14 residues. V lost 4 bases, J lost 7 bases, and 7 bases stayed unmatched. The CDR3: CASSATGGGNEQFF. The CDR3 DNA follows: TGTGCCAGCAGTGCAACGGGAGGAGGGAATGAGCAGTTCTTC.